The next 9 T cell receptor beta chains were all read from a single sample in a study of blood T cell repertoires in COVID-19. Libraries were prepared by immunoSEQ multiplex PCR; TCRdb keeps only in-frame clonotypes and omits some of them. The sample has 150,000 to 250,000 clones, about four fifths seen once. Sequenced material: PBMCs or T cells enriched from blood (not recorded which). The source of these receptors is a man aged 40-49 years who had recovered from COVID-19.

Here the CDR3 DNA reads TGTGCCAGCAGCTTACAGGGAGGGTACACTGAAGCTTTCTTT. This translates into CASSLQGGYTEAFF. The chain is built from TRBV7-3 and TRBJ1-1, with a possible D match to TRBD1 (5 bases). From germline, CDR1 is SGHTA and CDR2 FQGTGA. With 2 bases removed from V and 3 bases from J, the gap between germline ends came to 10 bases. The CDR3 sequence is 14 residues long.

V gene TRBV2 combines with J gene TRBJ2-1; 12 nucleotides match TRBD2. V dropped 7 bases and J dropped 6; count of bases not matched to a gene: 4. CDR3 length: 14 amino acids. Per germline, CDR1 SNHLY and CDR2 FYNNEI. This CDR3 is CASNLAGGINEQFF. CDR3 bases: TGTGCCAGCAACCTAGCGGGGGGGATCAATGAGCAGTTCTTC.

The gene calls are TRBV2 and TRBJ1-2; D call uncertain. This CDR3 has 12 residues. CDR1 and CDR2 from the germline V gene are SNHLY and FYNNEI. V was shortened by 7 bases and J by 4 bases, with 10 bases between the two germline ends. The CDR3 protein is CASTVTSYGYTF. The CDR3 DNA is TGTGCCAGCACCGTGACAAGCTATGGCTACACCTTC.

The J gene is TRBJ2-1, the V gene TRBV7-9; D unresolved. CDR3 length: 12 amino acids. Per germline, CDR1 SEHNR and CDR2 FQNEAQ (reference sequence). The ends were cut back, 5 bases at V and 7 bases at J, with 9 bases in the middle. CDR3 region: CASSLKINEQFF. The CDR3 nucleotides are TGTGCCAGCAGCCTAAAGATTAATGAGCAGTTCTTC.

The CDR3, as DNA: TGTGCCAGCAGTTCGACGGCTAGCGGGGGGGCGTGGGAGCAGTTCTTC. Its protein is CASSSTASGGAWEQFF. The rearrangement links TRBV27 to TRBJ2-1; 12 nucleotides line up with TRBD2. The CDR3 consists of 16 residues. Looked up from germline, CDR1 is MNHEY and CDR2 is SMNVEV (reference sequence). Trimming removed 4 bases from V and 10 bases from J; junction bases left unmatched: 11.

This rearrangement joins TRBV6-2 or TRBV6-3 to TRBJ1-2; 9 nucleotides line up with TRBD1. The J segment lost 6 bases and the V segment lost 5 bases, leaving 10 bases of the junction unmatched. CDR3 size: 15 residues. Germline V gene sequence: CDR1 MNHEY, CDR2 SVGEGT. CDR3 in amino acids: CASSTPGTGPHGYTF. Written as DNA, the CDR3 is TGTGCCAGCAGTACTCCAGGGACAGGGCCTCATGGCTACACCTTC.

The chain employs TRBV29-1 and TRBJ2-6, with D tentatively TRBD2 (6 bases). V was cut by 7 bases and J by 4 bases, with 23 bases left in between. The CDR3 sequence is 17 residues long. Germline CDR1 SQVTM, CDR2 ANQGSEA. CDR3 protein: CSDLPLGGMPGANVLTF. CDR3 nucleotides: TGCAGCGACCTACCCCTTGGGGGGATGCCCGGGGCCAACGTCCTGACTTTC.

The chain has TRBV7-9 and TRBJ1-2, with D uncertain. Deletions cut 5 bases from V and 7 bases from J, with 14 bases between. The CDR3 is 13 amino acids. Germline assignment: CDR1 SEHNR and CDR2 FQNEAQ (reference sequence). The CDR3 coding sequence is TGTGCCAGCAGCCTAAGTCCGGAGTCTGGCTACACCTTC. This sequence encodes CASSLSPESGYTF.

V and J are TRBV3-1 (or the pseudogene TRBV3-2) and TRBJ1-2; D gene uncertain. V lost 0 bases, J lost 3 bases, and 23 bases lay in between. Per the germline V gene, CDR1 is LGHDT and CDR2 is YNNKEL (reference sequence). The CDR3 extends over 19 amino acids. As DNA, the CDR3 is TGTGCCAGCAGCCAAGATTTGGTTTTCGGGTCCCCTGGAGACTATGGCTACACCTTC. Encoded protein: CASSQDLVFGSPGDYGYTF.